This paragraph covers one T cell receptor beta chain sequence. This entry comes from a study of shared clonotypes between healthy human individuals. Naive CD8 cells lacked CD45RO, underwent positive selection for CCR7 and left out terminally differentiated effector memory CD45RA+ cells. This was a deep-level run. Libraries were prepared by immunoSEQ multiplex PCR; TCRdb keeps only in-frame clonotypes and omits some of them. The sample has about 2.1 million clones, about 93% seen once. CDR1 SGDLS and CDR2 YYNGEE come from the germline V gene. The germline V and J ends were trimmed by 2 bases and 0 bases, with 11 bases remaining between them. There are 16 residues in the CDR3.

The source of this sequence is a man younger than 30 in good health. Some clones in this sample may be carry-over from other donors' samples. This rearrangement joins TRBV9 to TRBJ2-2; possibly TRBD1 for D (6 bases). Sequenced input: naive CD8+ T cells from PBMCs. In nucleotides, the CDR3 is TGTGCCAGCAGCGTTCGACAGGACGCGAACACCGGGGAGCTGTTTTTT. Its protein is CASSVRQDANTGELFF. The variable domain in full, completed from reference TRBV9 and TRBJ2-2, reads DSGVTQTPKHLITATGQRVTLRCSPRSGDLSVYWYQQSLDQGLQFLIQYYNGEERAKGNILERFSAQQFPDLHSELNLSSLELGDSALYFCASSVRQDANTGELFFGEGSRLTVL.